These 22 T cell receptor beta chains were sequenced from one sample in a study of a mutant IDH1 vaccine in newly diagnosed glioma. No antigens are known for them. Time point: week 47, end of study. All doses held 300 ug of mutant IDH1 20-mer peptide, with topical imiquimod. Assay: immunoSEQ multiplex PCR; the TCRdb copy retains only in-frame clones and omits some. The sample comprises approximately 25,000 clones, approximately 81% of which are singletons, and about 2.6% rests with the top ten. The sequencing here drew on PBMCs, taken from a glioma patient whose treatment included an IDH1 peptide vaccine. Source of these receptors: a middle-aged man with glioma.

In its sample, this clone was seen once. Here the CDR3 reads CASSGARSYEQYF. In nucleotides, the CDR3 is TGTGCCAGCAGCGGGGCTCGTTCCTACGAGCAGTACTTC. The chain combines TRBV9 with TRBJ2-7; D gene uncertain. The V gene lost 3 bases and the J gene lost 1 base, with 8 bases spanning the gap. The CDR3 contains 13 residues. Per the germline V gene, CDR1 is SGDLS and CDR2 is YYNGEE.

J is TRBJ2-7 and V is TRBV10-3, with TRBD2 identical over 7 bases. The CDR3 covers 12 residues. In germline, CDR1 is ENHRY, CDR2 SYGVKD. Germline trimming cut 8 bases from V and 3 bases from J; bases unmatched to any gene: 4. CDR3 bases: TGTGCCATCGGACTAGACTACTACGAGCAGTACTTC. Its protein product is CAIGLDYYEQYF.

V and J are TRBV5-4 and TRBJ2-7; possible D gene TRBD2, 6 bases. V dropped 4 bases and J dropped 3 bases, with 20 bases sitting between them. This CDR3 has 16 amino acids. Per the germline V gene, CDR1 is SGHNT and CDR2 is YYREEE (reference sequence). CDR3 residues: CASSRGTFGLYYEQYF. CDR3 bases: TGTGCCAGCAGCCGGGGGACGTTCGGATTATACTACGAGCAGTACTTC.

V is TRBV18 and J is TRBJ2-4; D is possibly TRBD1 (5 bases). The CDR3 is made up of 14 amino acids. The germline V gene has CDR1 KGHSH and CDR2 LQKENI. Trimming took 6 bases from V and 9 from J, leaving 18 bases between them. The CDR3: CASSPRQGLGIQYF. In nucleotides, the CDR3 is TGTGCCAGCTCCCCTCGTCAGGGTCTAGGCATTCAGTACTTC. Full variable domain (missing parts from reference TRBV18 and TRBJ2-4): NAGVMQNPRHLVRRRGQEARLRCSPMKGHSHVYWYRQLPEEGLKFMVYLQKENIIDESGMPKERFSAEFPKEGPSILRIQQVVRGDSAAYFCASSPRQGLGIQYFGAGTRLSVL.

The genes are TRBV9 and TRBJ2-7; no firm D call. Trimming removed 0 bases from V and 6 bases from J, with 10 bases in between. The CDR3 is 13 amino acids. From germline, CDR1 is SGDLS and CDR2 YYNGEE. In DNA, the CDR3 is TGTGCCAGCAGCGTAGTTAGTTCCGCCGAGCAGTACTTC. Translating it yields CASSVVSSAEQYF.

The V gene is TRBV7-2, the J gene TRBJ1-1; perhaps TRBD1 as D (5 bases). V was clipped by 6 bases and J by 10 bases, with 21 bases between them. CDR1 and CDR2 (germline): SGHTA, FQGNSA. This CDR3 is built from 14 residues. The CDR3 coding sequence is TGTGCCAGCAGTCCCCCCCAGGGCGTGAGTAGAGCTTTCTTT. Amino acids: CASSPPQGVSRAFF. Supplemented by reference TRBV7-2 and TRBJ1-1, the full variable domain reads GAGVSQSPSNKVTEKGKDVELRCDPISGHTALYWYRQSLGQGLEFLIYFQGNSAPDKSGLPSDRFSAERTGGSVSTLTIQRTQQEDSAVYLCASSPPQGVSRAFFGQGTRLTVV.

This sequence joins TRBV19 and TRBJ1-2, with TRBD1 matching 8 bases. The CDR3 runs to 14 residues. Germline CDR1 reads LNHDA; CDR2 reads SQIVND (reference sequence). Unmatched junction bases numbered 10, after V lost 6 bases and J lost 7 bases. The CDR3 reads CASRPTGGRFGYTF. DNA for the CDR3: TGTGCCAGTAGACCCACAGGGGGAAGGTTTGGCTACACCTTC.

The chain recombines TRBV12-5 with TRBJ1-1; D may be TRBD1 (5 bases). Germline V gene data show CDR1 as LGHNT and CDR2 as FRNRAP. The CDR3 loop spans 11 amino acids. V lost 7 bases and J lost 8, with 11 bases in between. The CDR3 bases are TGTGCTAGTGCCCTCAGGACAGAAGCTTTCTTT. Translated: CASALRTEAFF. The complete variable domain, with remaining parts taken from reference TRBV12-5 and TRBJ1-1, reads DARVTQTPRHKVTEMGQEVTMRCQPILGHNTVFWYRQTMMQGLELLAYFRNRAPLDDSGMPKDRFSAEMPDATLATLKIQPSEPRDSAVYFCASALRTEAFFGQGTRLTVV.

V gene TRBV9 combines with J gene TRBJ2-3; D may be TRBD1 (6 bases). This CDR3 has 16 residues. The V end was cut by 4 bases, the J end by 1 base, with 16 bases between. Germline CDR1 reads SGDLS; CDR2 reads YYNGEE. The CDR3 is CASSPIPGQRTDTQYF. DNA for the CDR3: TGTGCCAGCAGCCCTATACCGGGACAACGCACAGATACGCAGTATTTT.

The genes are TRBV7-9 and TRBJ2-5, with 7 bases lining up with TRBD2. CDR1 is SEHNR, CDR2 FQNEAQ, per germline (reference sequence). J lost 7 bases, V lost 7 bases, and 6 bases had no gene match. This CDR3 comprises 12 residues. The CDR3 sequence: CASTREGGTQYF. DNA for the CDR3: TGTGCCAGCACGAGGGAGGGTGGGACCCAGTACTTC.

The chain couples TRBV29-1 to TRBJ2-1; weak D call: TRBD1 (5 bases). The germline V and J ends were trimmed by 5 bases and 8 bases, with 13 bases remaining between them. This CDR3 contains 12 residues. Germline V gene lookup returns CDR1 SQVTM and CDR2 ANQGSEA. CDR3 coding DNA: TGCAGCGTTCCACCCCAGGGCCATGAGCAGTTCTTC. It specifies CSVPPQGHEQFF.

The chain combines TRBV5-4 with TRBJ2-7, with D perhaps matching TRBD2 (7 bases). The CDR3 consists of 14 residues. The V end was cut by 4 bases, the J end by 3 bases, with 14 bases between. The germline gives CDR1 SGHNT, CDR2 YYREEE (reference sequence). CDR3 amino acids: CASSVKRDNYEQYF. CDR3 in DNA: TGTGCCAGCAGCGTAAAGCGGGACAACTACGAGCAGTACTTC.

The DNA for the CDR3 is TGCGCCAGCAGCCAAGAGGTCACCTACGAGCAGTACTTC. Amino acids: CASSQEVTYEQYF. The chain links TRBV4-3 to TRBJ2-7; no clear D. Germline-derived CDR1 and CDR2 are LGHNA and YSLEER. The V gene lost 0 bases and the J gene lost 2 bases, with 5 bases spanning the gap. The CDR3 has 13 residues.

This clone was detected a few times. CDR3 amino acids: CASSFDYLKSYEQYF. For the CDR3, the DNA is TGTGCCAGCAGCTTCGACTACCTAAAATCCTACGAGCAGTACTTC. The genes are TRBV5-6 and TRBJ2-7, with a weak D call TRBD2 (5 bases). The germline V gene has CDR1 SGHDT and CDR2 YYEEEE. Trimming cost V 2 bases and J 1 base, with 13 bases left between them. The CDR3 sequence is 15 residues long.

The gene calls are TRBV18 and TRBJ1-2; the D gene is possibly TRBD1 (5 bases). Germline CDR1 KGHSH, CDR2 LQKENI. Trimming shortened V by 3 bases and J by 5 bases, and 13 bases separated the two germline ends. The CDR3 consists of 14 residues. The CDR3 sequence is CASSPRAGEYGYTF. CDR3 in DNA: TGTGCCAGCTCACCGAGGGCGGGGGAGTATGGCTACACCTTC.

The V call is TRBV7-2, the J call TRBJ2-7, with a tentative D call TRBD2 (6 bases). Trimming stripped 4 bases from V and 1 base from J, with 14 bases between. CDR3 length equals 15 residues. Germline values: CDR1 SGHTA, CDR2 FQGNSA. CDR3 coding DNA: TGTGCCAGCAGCTCCGGGACCGGGGGTTCCTACGAGCAGTACTTC. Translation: CASSSGTGGSYEQYF.

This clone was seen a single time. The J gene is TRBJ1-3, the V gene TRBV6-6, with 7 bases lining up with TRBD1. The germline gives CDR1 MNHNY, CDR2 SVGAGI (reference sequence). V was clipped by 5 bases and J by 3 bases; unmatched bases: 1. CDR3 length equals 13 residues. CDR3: CASSRQGGNTIYF. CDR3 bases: TGTGCCAGCAGTCGACAGGGTGGAAACACCATATATTTT.

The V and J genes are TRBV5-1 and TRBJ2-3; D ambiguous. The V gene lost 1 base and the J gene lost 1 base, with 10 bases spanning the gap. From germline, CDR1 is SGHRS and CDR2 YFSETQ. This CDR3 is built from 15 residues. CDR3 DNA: TGCGCCAGCAGCTTGCAAGCGCACGGCACAGATACGCAGTATTTT. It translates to CASSLQAHGTDTQYF.

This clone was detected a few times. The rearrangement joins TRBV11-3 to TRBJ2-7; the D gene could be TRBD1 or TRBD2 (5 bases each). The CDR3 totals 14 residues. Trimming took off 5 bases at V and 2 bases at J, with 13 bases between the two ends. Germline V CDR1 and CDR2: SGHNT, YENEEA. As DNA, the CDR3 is TGTGCCAGCAGCCCAGGGACGGGGCCCTACGAGCAGTACTTC. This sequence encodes CASSPGTGPYEQYF.

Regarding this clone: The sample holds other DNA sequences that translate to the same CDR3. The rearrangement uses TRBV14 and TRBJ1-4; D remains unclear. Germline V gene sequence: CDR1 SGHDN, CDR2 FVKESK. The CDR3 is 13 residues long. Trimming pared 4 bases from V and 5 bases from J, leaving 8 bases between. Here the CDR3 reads CASSRGLNEKLFF. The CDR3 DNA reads TGTGCCAGCAGCCGCGGACTGAATGAAAAACTGTTTTTT.

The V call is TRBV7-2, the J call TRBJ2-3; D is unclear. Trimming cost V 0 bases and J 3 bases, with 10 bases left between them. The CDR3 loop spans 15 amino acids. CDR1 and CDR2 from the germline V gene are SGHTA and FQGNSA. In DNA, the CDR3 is TGTGCCAGCAGCTTAGCAGGGTGGGGAACAGATACGCAGTATTTT. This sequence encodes CASSLAGWGTDTQYF.

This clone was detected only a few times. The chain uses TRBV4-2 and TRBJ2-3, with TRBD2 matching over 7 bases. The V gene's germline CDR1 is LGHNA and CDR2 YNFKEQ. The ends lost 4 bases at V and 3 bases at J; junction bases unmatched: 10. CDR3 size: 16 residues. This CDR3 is CASSLLKGEGTDTQYF. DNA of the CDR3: TGTGCCAGCAGCCTACTTAAAGGGGAGGGGACAGATACGCAGTATTTT.